This TCR beta chain was recovered during a study of cytomegalovirus exposure and HLA in healthy donors. Regarding the study as a whole: Prediction of most subjects' HLA-A and HLA-B alleles by TCR beta sequences was reportedly accurate.

Amplification used 60 Vbeta primers and 13 Jbeta primers. Sequencing was performed with immunoSEQ multiplex PCR; in TCRdb, only in-frame clones are kept and a portion is missing. The data contain roughly 150,000 clones, roughly 84% of them singletons. CDR3 length: 13 amino acids. V was cut by 5 bases and J by 4 bases, with 12 bases left in between. Germline lookup yields CDR1 SGHTA and CDR2 FQGNSA. This clone has just one count. Its antigen remains unidentified. This sequence originates from a boy between 2 and 15 years old in good health and CMV-seronegative. The sequenced sample consisted of PBMCs. The chain has TRBV7-2 and TRBJ2-7, with D perhaps TRBD2 (6 bases). The CDR3 region has the DNA TGTGCCAGCAGCCCCGCGGCGGGGTACGAGCAGTACGTC. Protein sequence: CASSPAAGYEQYV.